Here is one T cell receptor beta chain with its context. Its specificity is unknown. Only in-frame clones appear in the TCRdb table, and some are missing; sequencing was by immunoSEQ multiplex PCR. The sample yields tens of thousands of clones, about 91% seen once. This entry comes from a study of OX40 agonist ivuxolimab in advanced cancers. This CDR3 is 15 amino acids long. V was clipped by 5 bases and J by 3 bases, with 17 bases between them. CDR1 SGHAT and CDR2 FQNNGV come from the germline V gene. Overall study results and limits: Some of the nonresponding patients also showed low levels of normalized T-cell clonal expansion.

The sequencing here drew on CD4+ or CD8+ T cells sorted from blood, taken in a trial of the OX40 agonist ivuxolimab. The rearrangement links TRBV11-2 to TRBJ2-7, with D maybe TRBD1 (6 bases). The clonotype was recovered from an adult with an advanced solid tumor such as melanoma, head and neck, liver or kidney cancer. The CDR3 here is CASSARTDSFYEQYF. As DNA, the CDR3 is TGTGCCAGCAGCGCCCGGACAGACTCCTTCTACGAGCAGTACTTC.